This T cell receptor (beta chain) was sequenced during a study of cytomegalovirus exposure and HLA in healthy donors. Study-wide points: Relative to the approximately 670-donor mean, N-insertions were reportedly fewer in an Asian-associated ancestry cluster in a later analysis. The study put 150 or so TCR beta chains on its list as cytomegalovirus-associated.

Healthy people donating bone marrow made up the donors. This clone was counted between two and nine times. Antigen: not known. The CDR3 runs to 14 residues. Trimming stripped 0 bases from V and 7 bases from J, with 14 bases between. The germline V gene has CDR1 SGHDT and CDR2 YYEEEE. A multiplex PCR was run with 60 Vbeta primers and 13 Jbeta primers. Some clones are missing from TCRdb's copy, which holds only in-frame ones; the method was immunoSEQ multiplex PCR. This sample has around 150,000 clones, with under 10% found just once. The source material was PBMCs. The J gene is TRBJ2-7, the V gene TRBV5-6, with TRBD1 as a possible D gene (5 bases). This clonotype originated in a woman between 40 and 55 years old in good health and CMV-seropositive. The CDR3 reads CASSLASGYWEQYF. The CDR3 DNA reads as TGTGCCAGCAGCTTGGCTTCAGGGTACTGGGAGCAGTACTTC.